This TCR beta chain is drawn from a study of cytomegalovirus exposure and HLA in healthy donors (dated by TCRdb to the late 2010s). Broadly, across the study: An earlier analysis of 587 of the donors reported 276 Gb of sequence data and some 110 million unique TCR beta sequences obtained from about 200 million T cells. Besides the first cohort of around 700 subjects, a separate validation cohort made up of over 100 different subjects was used. A later genetic analysis took genome-wide SNP genotypes for about three fifths of the 666 donors and used that subset as a discovery cohort. To predict cytomegalovirus infection status, the study combined high-throughput TCR immunosequencing, statistical association of individual TCRs with disease status, and machine learning. The study aimed to test whether signatures of past pathogen exposure could be identified by cataloging public T cell receptors. Donor age, sex, ethnicity and CMV serostatus were collected together with the repertoire data. Every discovery cohort repertoire had been produced on one sequencing platform. The study profiled the T cell repertoires of some 610 subjects by immunosequencing and related them to cytomegalovirus serostatus. The genetic ancestry cluster associated with self-reported Caucasian donors included about 81% of the roughly 360 genotyped donors. Four to six DR-DQ haplotypes were handled as single units for association and clustering because linkage in the cohort was strong. On average, around 200,000 unique TCR beta nucleotide sequences were sequenced per donor among several hundred genotyped donors of the cohort, with roughly 18% of those sequences being non-productive. An early release that covered about 600 HLA-typed donors contained 300 to 350 gigabases of sequencing data and 85 million to 100 million unique TCR sequences. An earlier analysis of nearly 600 of the donors applied high-throughput TCR beta sequencing to assess whether each TCR beta V gene segment acted as functional or pseudogenic. HLA typing included class I and class II loci at four-digit resolution. Typing coverage differed by locus: A, B, C, DRB1 and DQB1 were typed in roughly 620-630 donors, DQA1 in around 500, DPA1 in around 580, and DPB1 in about 450. In a later analysis, previously published TCR beta repertoires from some 640 donors were re-analyzed and high-resolution HLA genotyping was added so that TCR occurrence patterns could be studied. The later analysis used no new phenotypic data to find candidate immune exposures, relying instead on TCR beta sequences and their occurrence across donors. What the research found in general, with its limitations: Compared with equally common non-associated chains, HLA-associated TCR beta chains in a later analysis were more clonally expanded and had lower generation probabilities. Only TCR beta chains were sequenced in this cohort, and the absence of alpha or paired-chain data limited detectable features. A further reported finding was that TCR beta sequences accurately predicted the HLA-A and HLA-B alleles for most subjects in the first cohort. The authors suggested that the approach could potentially be extended to other disease states and immunological phenotypes. About 15 rarely observed V segments, including chromosome 9 orphons, were excluded from the earlier analysis of 550 to 700 of the donors because counts were too low. A cluster of highly shared sequence variants was judged likely to be a technical artifact of the sequencing pipeline. Assigning TCR associations to individual alleles was difficult when HLA alleles, especially DR and DQ, strongly co-occurred. Several of the top co-occurrence clusters appeared to be linked to parvovirus B19, influenza, CMV and Epstein-Barr virus, according to a later analysis. An earlier analysis of approximately 500 of the donors showed that most TCR beta V segments appeared in productive rearrangements either about 87% or about 30% of the time, which broadly matched IMGT annotations. According to a later genetic analysis, donors in an Asian-associated ancestry cluster had fewer N-insertions in productive TCRs than the approximately 630-donor mean. Because some donors lacked HLA typing at each locus, the association tests relied only on the typed subset. In both the original and validation cohorts, the classifier was reported to diagnose cytomegalovirus status with high specificity and sensitivity. Because the 87-base-pair reads could not distinguish some IMGT-functional V segments, including TRBV6-2 and TRBV6-3, those segments were excluded. An association between a missense DCLRE1C variant and V-gene and J-gene trimming of TCR beta chains was found in a later genetic analysis and replicated in an independent cohort. Linkage disequilibrium might explain the correlated functional status among segregating V segments, but an unknown experimental factor could not be excluded. A total of fewer than 200 TCR beta chains were listed by the study as associated with cytomegalovirus. The only immune exposure information available for the cohort was CMV serostatus. While some public TCRs were present in many individuals, most TCR sequences turned up only very rarely across donors. The presence/absence analyses assumed that sequencing depth was roughly uniform across donors, and that assumption may not be true. In vitro tests confirmed that a few of the cytomegalovirus-associated TCR beta chains recognize cytomegalovirus antigens. In a later analysis, around 17,000 TCR beta sequences were associated with specific HLA alleles at a false discovery rate of 0.05. Most CMV-associated TCR beta chains appeared to be HLA-restricted in a later analysis, and the HLA associations seemed to be driven largely by CMV exposure. According to a later analysis, TCR association rates differed among HLA loci, with DRB1 alleles showing the most associated TCRs and HLA-C alleles showing the fewest.

Trimming removed 7 bases from V and 0 bases from J, leaving 10 bases between the germline ends. The CDR3 goes from the cysteine to the phenylalanine over 13 residues. The DNA shown is the 39-base CDR3, in frame from base 1. CDR1 is given as MNHNS and CDR2 as SASEGT, both from the germline V gene. A remark on this clone: Its cognate antigen has yet to be identified. Base qualities are missing; no much larger clone stands one base away.

Library creation used the immunoSEQ multiplex PCR assay. The multiplex PCR relied on a mix of 60 forward primers for TCR Vbeta segments and 13 reverse primers for TCR Jbeta segments. The CDR3 region of rearranged TCR beta genes was amplified from genomic DNA with a multiplex PCR assay. Amplified TCR beta libraries were sequenced as 87-base-pair reads on the Illumina HiSeq System. The original methods were these. A later analysis counted 75 million to 100 million unique TCR beta chains across the roughly 700 repertoires, and roughly 9.9 million of these chains were shared by at least two donors. Raw reads were error-corrected and collapsed into unique sequences with a nearest-neighbor algorithm that merged closely related sequences to remove PCR and sequencing errors. CDR3 sequences were aligned to IMGT reference sequences to assign V, D and J gene segments. For a sequence to be retained, a match of at least six nucleotides to both a V gene segment and a J gene segment was required. A rearrangement counted as productive if the CDR3 had no stop codons and remained in frame with V and J, and every other rearrangement counted as non-productive. CDR3 was defined by IMGT convention, running from the second conserved V-encoded cysteine to the conserved J-encoded phenylalanine. Sequences without an unambiguous match to a single V gene segment were excluded from the earlier analysis of 500 to 700 of the donors. In an earlier analysis of approximately 610 of the donors, V segments were called functional above 56.7% productive rearrangements and were called segregating when the between-donor standard deviation exceeded 5%. A statistical classification framework was developed to diagnose cytomegalovirus status using the catalog of TCR beta chain sequences. In a later analysis, V and J genes were assigned by comparing TCR nucleotide sequences against IMGT/GENE-DB human TR gene sequences. The TCRdist pipeline was used in a later analysis to assign CDR3 sequences and most-parsimonious VDJ recombination scenarios. In a later analysis, each TCR beta chain was defined by its CDR3 amino acid sequence together with its V-gene family, and reads lacking a unique V-gene family were excluded. As a way to deal with suspected cross-contamination and a sequencing artifact, a later analysis dropped 450 to 600 nucleotide sequences that were highly shared and had low generation probability. For each public chain, a later analysis derived a clonal expansion index from normalized ranks of inferred template counts within each repertoire. In a later analysis, generation probabilities were computed with a VDJ recombination model fitted to out-of-frame rearrangements, and the resulting probabilities were checked against IGoR. In a later analysis, TCR-TCR, TCR-HLA and TCR-CMV co-occurrence was scored with hypergeometric tests, and a repertoire-size bias correction was applied to TCR pairs. False discovery rates were estimated in a later analysis by permuting HLA or CMV assignments 20 times. In a later analysis, co-occurring TCRs were grouped using DBSCAN, with TCRdist sequence similarity added in when clustering inside HLA-allele-positive subsets. For co-occurrence clustering, repertoires with fewer than 30,000 or more than 120,000 public chains were excluded, along with four to six repertoires with anomalous nucleotide sharing. Here the immuneACCESS table is served through TCRdb, limited to in-frame sequences with V and J called. Missing clones are a known gap in these copies; in checked studies unresolved V genes cover under half, and the rest lacks a known reason. The V and J calls and clone size are taken from that table; D and trimming were inferred from the DNA. Within this sample are 110,000 to 150,000 clones, with roughly 80% of them counted one time only. The top ten hold about 3.1% of the sample.

The cohort comprised some 700 healthy bone marrow donors. Cohort members were all nominally healthy when sampled, although unrecorded immune exposures were likely present. The donor tested CMV seronegative, placing the donor among the 350 or so seronegative members of the cohort. Each donor provided a peripheral blood sample, and peripheral blood mononuclear cells were used for TCR beta sequencing. The Qiagen DNeasy Blood Extraction Kit was used to extract genomic DNA from the blood cell samples. This receptor chain uses TRBV6-1 and TRBJ2-7, and the D gene may be TRBD1, 5 bases matching. The TCR was taken from a female donor in good health and CMV-seronegative. Sequencing was done on a sample of PBMCs. This receptor carries the CDR3 CASKAGISYEQYF. The bases are TGTGCCAGCAAGGCAGGGATCTCCTACGAGCAGTACTTC.